These T cell receptor beta chains were read from a single sample in a study of cytomegalovirus exposure and HLA in healthy donors. Using immunoSEQ multiplex PCR, the repertoire was profiled, and TCRdb retains in-frame clones only, with some absent. The profile shows a few hundred thousand clones, roughly 90% of them singletons. Sequenced material: PBMCs. Every receptor here comes from a woman under 30 in good health and CMV-seronegative. CDR3s include the opening cysteine and the closing phenylalanine or tryptophan. Fields, in order: CDR3 protein, CDR3 DNA, D gene, clone size, J gene, V gene. The D gene is left open where the match is weak. Not all rows give a size; the values are once, few, many and, for expanded clones, a class.

CDR3: CASSLGPGNTEAFF
DNA: TGCGCCAGCAGCTTGGGCCCGGGGAACACTGAAGCTTTCTTT
D: .
size: .
J: TRBJ1-1
V: TRBV5-1

CDR3: CASSQSGTPSYEQYF
DNA: TGTGCCAGCAGCCAGAGCGGGACCCCCTCCTACGAGCAGTACTTC
D: TRBD2
size: .
J: TRBJ2-7
V: TRBV27

CDR3: CASSATGGEGQPQHF
DNA: TGTGCCAGCAGCGCCACAGGGGGCGAGGGTCAGCCCCAGCATTTT
D: TRBD1
size: once
J: TRBJ1-5
V: TRBV9

CDR3: CASSVRQGFGVDTQYF
DNA: TGTGCCAGCAGCGTACGGCAGGGGTTTGGTGTAGATACGCAGTATTTT
D: .
size: .
J: TRBJ2-3
V: TRBV9

CDR3: CASSRMGGPPETQYF
DNA: TGCGCCAGCAGCAGGATGGGAGGTCCACCTGAGACCCAGTACTTC
D: .
size: once
J: TRBJ2-5
V: TRBV5-1

CDR3: CASSFGEPGTQYF
DNA: TGTGCCAGCAGTTTTGGGGAGCCCGGTACGCAGTATTTT
D: .
size: once
J: TRBJ2-3
V: TRBV28

CDR3: CASSFRGRNEKLFF
DNA: TGTGCCAGCAGTTTTCGTGGGAGGAATGAAAAACTGTTTTTT
D: .
size: .
J: TRBJ1-4
V: TRBV27

CDR3: CASSLGTSANGELFF
DNA: TGTGCCAGCAGCTTAGGGACTAGCGCTAACGGGGAGCTGTTTTTT
D: TRBD2
size: .
J: TRBJ2-2
V: TRBV7-9

CDR3: CASSFKGLAGCHEQYF
DNA: TGTGCCAGCAGCTTCAAGGGACTAGCGGGATGCCACGAGCAGTACTTC
D: .
size: .
J: TRBJ2-7
V: TRBV21-1

CDR3: CAWSTGDTGELFF
DNA: TGTGCCTGGAGCACAGGGGACACCGGGGAGCTGTTTTTT
D: TRBD1
size: .
J: TRBJ2-2
V: TRBV30

CDR3: CASSLGTSGTDTQYF
DNA: TGCGCCAGCAGCTTAGGGACTAGCGGCACAGATACGCAGTATTTT
D: TRBD2
size: few
J: TRBJ2-3
V: TRBV5-1

CDR3: CASSQVLGGELFF
DNA: TGCGCCAGCAGCCAGGTCCTCGGCGGGGAGCTGTTTTTT
D: .
size: .
J: TRBJ2-2
V: TRBV4-1

CDR3: CASGRGTAGGYGYTF
DNA: TGTGCTAGTGGTCGCGGGACAGCGGGGGGCTATGGCTACACCTTC
D: TRBD1
size: once
J: TRBJ1-2
V: TRBV12-5

CDR3: CASGQPQAYNEQFF
DNA: TGTGCCAGCGGGCAGCCACAGGCCTACAATGAGCAGTTCTTC
D: .
size: .
J: TRBJ2-1
V: TRBV25-1

CDR3: CASSKRQAANTGELFF
DNA: TGTGCCAGCAGTAAACGACAGGCTGCGAACACCGGGGAGCTGTTTTTT
D: .
size: .
J: TRBJ2-2
V: TRBV6-6

CDR3: CASSVASNNNEQFF
DNA: TGTGCCAGCAGCGTAGCTTCGAACAACAATGAGCAGTTCTTC
D: .
size: once
J: TRBJ2-1
V: TRBV9

CDR3: CASSVEQWVTSPNYGYTF
DNA: TGTGCCAGCAGCGTAGAACAGTGGGTGACCTCACCTAACTATGGCTACACCTTC
D: .
size: .
J: TRBJ1-2
V: TRBV9

CDR3: CSVGIGRGRGTNEQFF
DNA: TGCAGCGTTGGAATCGGGCGCGGGAGGGGGACGAATGAGCAGTTCTTC
D: TRBD2
size: .
J: TRBJ2-1
V: TRBV29-1

CDR3: CASSLGQGLSGNTIYF
DNA: TGCGCCAGCAGCTTGGGACAGGGTCTCTCTGGAAACACCATATATTTT
D: TRBD1
size: .
J: TRBJ1-3
V: TRBV5-1

CDR3: CASSQGTAQETQYF
DNA: TGCGCCAGCAGCCAAGGGACAGCCCAAGAGACCCAGTACTTC
D: .
size: .
J: TRBJ2-5
V: TRBV4-3

CDR3: CASSYSDRGPDEQFF
DNA: TGTGCCAGCAGTTACTCGGACAGGGGGCCGGATGAGCAGTTCTTC
D: TRBD1
size: .
J: TRBJ2-1
V: TRBV6-5

CDR3: CASSLAGGIDHNEQFF
DNA: TGTGCCAGCAGCTTAGCGGGGGGTATTGACCACAATGAGCAGTTCTTC
D: .
size: .
J: TRBJ2-1
V: TRBV7-2

CDR3: CSVVGRFQETQYF
DNA: TGCAGCGTTGTGGGGCGATTCCAAGAGACCCAGTACTTC
D: .
size: .
J: TRBJ2-5
V: TRBV29-1

CDR3: CASSSLDIANTGELFF
DNA: TGCGCCAGCAGCTCTCTTGACATCGCGAACACCGGGGAGCTGTTTTTT
D: .
size: .
J: TRBJ2-2
V: TRBV5-1

CDR3: CASSPGTGGHQPQHF
DNA: TGTGCCAGCAGTCCCGGGACAGGGGGACATCAGCCCCAGCATTTT
D: TRBD1
size: once
J: TRBJ1-5
V: TRBV6-6

CDR3: CAINPGGNTEAFF
DNA: TGTGCCATCAACCCCGGGGGGAACACTGAAGCTTTCTTT
D: .
size: .
J: TRBJ1-1
V: TRBV10-3

CDR3: CASRLAGSGDIQYF
DNA: TGTGCCAGCAGACTAGCGGGATCGGGAGACATTCAGTACTTC
D: TRBD2
size: few
J: TRBJ2-4
V: TRBV27

CDR3: CASSQLRDRVHEQYF
DNA: TGCGCCAGCAGCCAACTCCGGGACAGGGTCCACGAGCAGTACTTC
D: TRBD1
size: once
J: TRBJ2-7
V: TRBV4-1